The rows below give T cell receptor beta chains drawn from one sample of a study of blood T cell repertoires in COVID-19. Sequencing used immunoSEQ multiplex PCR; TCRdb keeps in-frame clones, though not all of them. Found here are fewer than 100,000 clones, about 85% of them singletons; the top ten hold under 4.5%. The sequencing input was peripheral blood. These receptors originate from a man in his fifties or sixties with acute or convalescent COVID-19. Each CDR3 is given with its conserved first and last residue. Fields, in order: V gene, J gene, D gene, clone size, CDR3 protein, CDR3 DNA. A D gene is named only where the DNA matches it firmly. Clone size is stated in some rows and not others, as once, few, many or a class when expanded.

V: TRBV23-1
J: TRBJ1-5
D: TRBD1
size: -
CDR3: CVNYGQGRANQPQHF
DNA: TGCGTCAACTACGGACAGGGTCGGGCCAATCAGCCCCAGCATTTT

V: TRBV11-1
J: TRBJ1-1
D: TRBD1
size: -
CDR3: CASSVDRGDTEAFF
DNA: TGTGCCAGCAGCGTAGACAGGGGAGATACTGAAGCTTTCTTT

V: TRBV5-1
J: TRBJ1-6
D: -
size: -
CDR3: CASSPTGRDSPLHF
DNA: TGCGCCAGCAGCCCAACAGGGAGGGATTCACCCCTCCACTTT

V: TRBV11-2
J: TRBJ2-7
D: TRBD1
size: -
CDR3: CASSLIAGGFEQYF
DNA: TGTGCCAGCAGCTTAATCGCAGGGGGCTTTGAGCAGTACTTC

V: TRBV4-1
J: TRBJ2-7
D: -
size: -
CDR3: CASSLTTGIYEQYF
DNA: TGCGCCAGCAGCCTAACGACAGGCATCTACGAGCAGTACTTC

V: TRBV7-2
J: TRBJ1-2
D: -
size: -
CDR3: CASSSERPRAYGYTF
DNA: TGTGCCAGCAGCTCAGAGCGACCGAGGGCCTATGGCTACACCTTC

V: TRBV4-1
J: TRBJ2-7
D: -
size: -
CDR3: CASSFISGEQYF
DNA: TGCGCCAGCAGCTTTATTTCAGGGGAGCAGTACTTC

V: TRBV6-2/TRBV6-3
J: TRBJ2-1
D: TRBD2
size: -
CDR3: CASSYSKPSGDVQFF
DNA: TGTGCCAGCAGTTACTCGAAACCTAGCGGGGACGTGCAGTTCTTC

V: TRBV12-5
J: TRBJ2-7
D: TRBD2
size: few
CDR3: CASGLPGTSASYEQYF
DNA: TGTGCTAGTGGCCTTCCCGGGACTAGCGCCTCCTACGAGCAGTACTTC

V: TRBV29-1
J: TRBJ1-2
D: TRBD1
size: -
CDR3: CSVEGQGAGGYTF
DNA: TGCAGCGTTGAAGGACAGGGGGCGGGTGGCTACACCTTC

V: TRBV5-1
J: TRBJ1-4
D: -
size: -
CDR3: CASSLGVRLTGTNEKLFF
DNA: TGCGCCAGCAGCTTGGGTGTCAGGTTGACGGGGACTAATGAAAAACTGTTTTTT